This T cell receptor (beta chain) was recovered during a study of blood T cell repertoires in COVID-19. About the study: Acute and convalescent COVID-19 specimens originated in the United States, Italy and Spain. Nucleic acid was either cDNA or gDNA, and it came from T cells, B-cell-depleted T cells, or PBMCs.

Original handling: Amplification of reference gene primers provided the estimated nucleated cell counts. This table comes from immunoSEQ multiplex PCR, and its TCRdb copy is limited to in-frame clones, with some not included. V, J and clone size were drawn from that table, and D and trimming were deduced from the DNA. The sample lists approximately 250,000 clones, less than 85% occurring once. This CDR3 spans 16 amino acids. V was shortened by 0 bases and J by 6 bases, with 15 bases between the two germline ends. Germline CDR1 is MGHRA and CDR2 is YSYEKL. The TCR was taken from a man aged 55 to 70 who had recovered from COVID-19. Sequencing input: peripheral blood. The chain couples TRBV4-1 to TRBJ1-5, with D possibly being TRBD1 (6 bases). The CDR3 coding sequence is TGCGCCAGCAGCCAAGAGGGACACCTCTCCACTCAGCCCCAGCATTTT. The encoded protein is CASSQEGHLSTQPQHF.